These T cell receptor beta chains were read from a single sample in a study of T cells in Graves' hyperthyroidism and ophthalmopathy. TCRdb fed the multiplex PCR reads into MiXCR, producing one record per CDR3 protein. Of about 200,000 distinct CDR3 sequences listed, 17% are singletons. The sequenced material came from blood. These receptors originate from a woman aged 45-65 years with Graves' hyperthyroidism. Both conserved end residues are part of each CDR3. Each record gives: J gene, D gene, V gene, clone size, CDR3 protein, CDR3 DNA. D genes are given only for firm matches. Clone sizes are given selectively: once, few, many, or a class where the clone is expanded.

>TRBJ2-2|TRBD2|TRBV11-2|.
CASSFPSGFNTGELFF
TGTGCCAGCAGCTTCCCTAGCGGATTCAACACCGGGGAGCTGTTTTTT
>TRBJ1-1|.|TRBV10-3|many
CAISLGGMNTEAFF
TGTGCCATCAGTTTGGGGGGAATGAACACTGAAGCTTTCTTT
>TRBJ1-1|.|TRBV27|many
CASKKHDPTNTEAFF
TGTGCCAGCAAAAAGCACGATCCAACGAACACTGAAGCTTTCTTT
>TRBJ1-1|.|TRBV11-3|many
CASSSPHTEAFF
TGTGCCAGCAGCTCCCCGCACACTGAAGCTTTCTTT
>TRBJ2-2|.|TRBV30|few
CAWIALSNTGELFF
TGTGCCTGGATAGCCCTCTCGAACACCGGGGAGCTGTTTTTT
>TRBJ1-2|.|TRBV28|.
CASLGQDYGYTF
TGTGCCAGCCTGGGGCAAGACTATGGCTACACCTTC
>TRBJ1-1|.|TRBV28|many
CASSSGFDTEAFF
TGTGCCAGCAGTTCCGGGTTCGACACTGAAGCTTTCTTT
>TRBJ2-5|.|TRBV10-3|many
CAIKFGSGQQETQYF
TGTGCCATCAAATTTGGGTCGGGGCAGCAAGAGACCCAGTACTTC
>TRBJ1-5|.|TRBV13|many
CASSLGLGNVRAEHF
TGTGCCAGCAGCTTAGGCCTGGGTAACGTGCGCGCCGAGCATTTT
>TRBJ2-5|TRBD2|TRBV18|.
CASSPRVAGSYQETQYF
TGTGCCAGCTCACCACGGGTAGCGGGATCTTATCAAGAGACCCAGTACTTC
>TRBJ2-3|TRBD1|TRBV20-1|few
CSASLQGEKQYF
TGCAGTGCTTCACTCCAGGGGGAGAAACAGTATTTT
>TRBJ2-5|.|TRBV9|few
CASSVATGTNQETQYF
TGTGCCAGCAGCGTAGCAACTGGGACCAACCAAGAGACCCAGTACTTC
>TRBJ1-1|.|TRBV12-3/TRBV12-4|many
CASSSRQAGMNTEAFF
TGTGCCAGCAGTTCCCGACAGGCCGGGATGAACACTGAAGCTTTCTTT
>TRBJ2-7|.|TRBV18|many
CASSPEGEQYF
TGTGCCAGCTCACCAGAGGGCGAGCAGTACTTC
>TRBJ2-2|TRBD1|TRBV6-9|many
CASSYRTPAGTGGPSNTGELFF
TGTGCCAGCAGTTATCGGACCCCCGCGGGGACAGGGGGCCCCTCGAACACCGGGGAGCTGTTTTTT
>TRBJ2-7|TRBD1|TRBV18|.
CASSRTAEQGSYEQYF
TGTGCCAGCTCACGAACCGCCGAACAGGGGTCGTACGAGCAGTACTTC
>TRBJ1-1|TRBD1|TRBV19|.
CASSPYRDRGKITEAFF
TGTGCCAGTAGCCCTTATCGGGACAGGGGGAAAATTACTGAAGCTTTCTTT
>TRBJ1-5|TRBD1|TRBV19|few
CASSDRVGSNQPQHF
TGTGCCAGTAGTGACAGGGTAGGCAGCAATCAGCCCCAGCATTTT
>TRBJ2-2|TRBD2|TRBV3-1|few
CASSHSGTNTGELFF
TGTGCCAGCAGCCATAGCGGGACGAACACCGGGGAGCTGTTTTTT
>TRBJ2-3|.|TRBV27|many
CASSFFQAAGTDTQYF
TGTGCCAGCAGTTTTTTCCAGGCAGCAGGCACAGATACGCAGTATTTT
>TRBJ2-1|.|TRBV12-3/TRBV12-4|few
CASSEGTGQFF
TGTGCCAGCAGTGAAGGTACAGGACAGTTCTTC
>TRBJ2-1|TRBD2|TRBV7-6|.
CASSQRLAPTFF
TGTGCCAGCAGCCAAAGACTAGCGCCAACGTTCTTC
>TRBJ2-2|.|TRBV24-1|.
CATSLGTAGFTGELFF
TGTGCCACCAGTCTAGGGACAGCGGGTTTCACCGGGGAGCTGTTTTTT
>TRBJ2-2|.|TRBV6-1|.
CASSEAWRRTGELFF
TGTGCCAGCAGTGAAGCTTGGCGTCGCACCGGGGAGCTGTTTTTT
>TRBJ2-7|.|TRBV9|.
CASSPGGEDYEQYF
TGTGCCAGCAGCCCCGGAGGGGAGGACTACGAGCAGTACTTC
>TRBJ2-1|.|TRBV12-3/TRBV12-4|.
CASSFLASGEQFF
TGTGCCAGCAGTTTTTTAGCAAGCGGGGAGCAGTTCTTC
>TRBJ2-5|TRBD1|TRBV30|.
CAWSAGADRGPVETQYF
TGTGCCTGGAGCGCTGGGGCGGACAGGGGGCCTGTAGAGACCCAGTACTTC
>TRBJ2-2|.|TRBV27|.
CASSWAVYTGELFF
TGTGCCAGCAGTTGGGCGGTCTATACCGGGGAGCTGTTTTTT
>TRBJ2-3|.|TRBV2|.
CTSSLRADTQYF
TGTACCAGCAGTCTCAGGGCAGATACGCAGTATTTT